Listed below are T cell receptor beta chains from one sample, sequenced in a study of graft-versus-host responses after intestinal transplantation. Only in-frame clones appear in the TCRdb table, and some are missing; sequencing was by immunoSEQ multiplex PCR. The repertoire has approximately 58,000 clones, approximately 90% of them found once; the top ten carry 1.5% to 2%. Source: PBMCs, taken 26 days after transplant. The receptors stem from a human patient who received an intestinal transplant, so some T cells may come from the graft donor. The CDR3 runs from the conserved cysteine through the conserved F or W. Size is omitted from some rows. Given values are once, few, many or a class for expanded clones.

size: .
V: TRBV5-8
CDR3: CASSFRDTLNTEAFF

size: .
V: TRBV5-1
CDR3: CASSSNRAGGQADTQYF

size: .
V: TRBV5-8
CDR3: CASSLVLVKPDEQFF

size: .
V: TRBV7-6
CDR3: CASSSRPQGINEKLFF

size: .
V: TRBV14
CDR3: CASSPRGPNEKLFF

size: .
V: TRBV10-3
CDR3: CAIRAGGGNTIYF

size: .
V: TRBV27
CDR3: CASSLGSGGAGNEQFF

size: .
V: TRBV4-1
CDR3: CASSQDETEAFF

size: .
V: TRBV6-5
CDR3: CASSLQGPYNEQFF

size: .
V: TRBV28
CDR3: CASSAPGGTEKLFF

size: .
V: TRBV28
CDR3: CASSPRDRGLSGANVLTF

size: .
V: TRBV6-6
CDR3: CASSYSGGGDGYTF

size: .
V: TRBV5-6
CDR3: CASSTPREGATGELFF

size: .
V: TRBV28
CDR3: CASAGQGLNEQYF

size: .
V: TRBV6-1
CDR3: CASSYSKVTDTQYF

size: .
V: TRBV7-9
CDR3: CASSPGQGFSYEQYF

size: .
V: TRBV19
CDR3: CASTYTTAGGTSGTHHYNEQFF

size: .
V: TRBV9
CDR3: CASSPPGPGAEAFF

size: once
V: TRBV21-1
CDR3: CARLPGTGPFSETQYF

size: .
V: TRBV5-8
CDR3: CASSSLTVKETQYF

size: .
V: TRBV7-8
CDR3: CASSALTWTSGSSTDTQYF

size: .
V: TRBV5-8
CDR3: CASRGSKSNEVVLWEGTQYF

size: .
V: TRBV6-1
CDR3: CASKDRTNEKLFF

size: .
V: TRBV6-6
CDR3: CASIPIGLADTDTQYF

size: .
V: TRBV11-2
CDR3: CASSWGNAGAGSVDTQYF

size: .
V: TRBV4-3
CDR3: CASSQGGGLDDTDTQYF

size: .
V: TRBV13
CDR3: CASSLGAGGNQPQHF

size: .
V: TRBV9
CDR3: CASSVALGGNEQFF

size: once
V: TRBV18
CDR3: CASSPRPPGGSNTDTQYF

size: .
V: TRBV19
CDR3: CASTQGNYYEQYF

size: .
V: TRBV6-1
CDR3: CASSAQGGASNQPQHF

size: .
V: TRBV5-4
CDR3: CASSSQAEAFF

size: .
V: TRBV5-1
CDR3: CASSLEVLAGQYNEQFF